This record concerns one T cell receptor (beta chain) sequence. Its antigen is unidentified. The sample belongs to a study of T cells in Graves' hyperthyroidism and ophthalmopathy. General study points: Before onset, by a median of 6.5 months, the model predicted ophthalmopathy.

Patients were aged 18 to 65, had disease duration under 2 months, and had newly diagnosed hyperthyroidism. Lactation, pregnancy, other autoimmune disease or uncontrolled infection led to exclusion of patients. Thyroid ultrasound, orbital computed tomography, clinical symptoms, and serum thyroxine and TRAb underpinned diagnoses. The CDR3 regions of TCR beta were amplified from RNA transcripts. The HTBI set primed first-round TCR CDR3 RT-PCR. TCRdb re-derived calls from the multiplex PCR reads in MiXCR, one entry per CDR3 protein. The table lists 500,000 to 600,000 distinct CDR3 sequences, 15% to 20% of them singletons. The CDR3 runs to 14 residues. Trimming pared 2 bases from V and 4 bases from J, leaving 9 bases between. CDR1 and CDR2 from the germline V gene are MNHEY and SMNVEV (reference sequence).

The sample taken for sequencing was blood. The chain carries TRBV27 and TRBJ1-5; D gene unclear. The clonotype was recovered from a woman aged 18-29 years with Graves' hyperthyroidism. CDR3 nucleotides: TGTGCCAGCAGTTTAACACACCGTAATCAGCCCCAGCATTTT. Protein product: CASSLTHRNQPQHF.